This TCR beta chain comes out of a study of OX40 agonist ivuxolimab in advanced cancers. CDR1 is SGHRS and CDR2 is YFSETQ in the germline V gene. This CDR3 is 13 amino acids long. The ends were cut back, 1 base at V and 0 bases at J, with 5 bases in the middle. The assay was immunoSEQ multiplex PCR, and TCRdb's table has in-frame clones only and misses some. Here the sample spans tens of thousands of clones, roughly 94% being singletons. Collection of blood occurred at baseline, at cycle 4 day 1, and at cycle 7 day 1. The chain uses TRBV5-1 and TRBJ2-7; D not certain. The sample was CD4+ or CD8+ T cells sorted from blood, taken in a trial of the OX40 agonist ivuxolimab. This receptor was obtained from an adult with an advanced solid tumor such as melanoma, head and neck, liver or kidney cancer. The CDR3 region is CASSLTSSYEQYF. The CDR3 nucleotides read TGCGCCAGCAGCTTGACGAGCTCCTACGAGCAGTACTTC.